The 5 T cell receptor beta chains presented below share a single source sample, sequenced in a study of naive and memory T cell subsets. Two oligonucleotides, mixed equimolar, formed the beta constant-region primer covering TRBC1 and TRBC2. Ligated cDNA was amplified by four rounds of PCR with nested alpha and beta constant-region primers and SP2. In TCRdb, the UMI-ligation and nested PCR reads were re-called with MiXCR into one record per CDR3 protein. Here the sample spans 95,000 to 150,000 distinct CDR3 sequences, 35% to 45% being singletons. Sequences were obtained from central memory CD4+ T cells from blood. These receptors were taken from a human donor in good health.

V gene TRBV5-1 combines with J gene TRBJ1-6; D unresolved. The CDR3 runs to 15 residues. Germline values: CDR1 SGHRS, CDR2 YFSETQ. The ends were cut back, 4 bases at V and 5 bases at J, with 13 bases in the middle. CDR3 amino acids: CASSLLMSDNSPLHF. The DNA for the CDR3 is TGCGCCAGCAGCCTGCTTATGAGTGATAATTCACCCCTCCACTTT.

This clonotype was counted between two and nine times. The chain couples TRBV20-1 to TRBJ2-2; 14 nucleotides line up with TRBD2. Germline loops: CDR1 DFQATT, CDR2 SNEGSKA (reference sequence). The CDR3 spans 17 residues. V dropped 5 bases and J dropped 3; count of bases not matched to a gene: 8. CDR3 coding DNA: TGCAGTGCTCTGGGGACTAGCGGGAGTAGGTACACCGGGGAGCTGTTTTTT. It specifies CSALGTSGSRYTGELFF.

This clonotype was detected only a few times. This CDR3 reads CASSQATGAWTEAFF. CDR3 bases: TGTGCCAGCAGCCAAGCAACAGGGGCGTGGACTGAAGCTTTCTTT. This chain joins TRBV3-1 and TRBJ1-1, with TRBD1 matching 7 bases. V shed 1 base, J shed 5 bases, and the junction held 7 bases outside the gene matches. The CDR3 consists of 15 residues. The V gene's germline CDR1 is LGHDT and CDR2 YNNKEL (reference sequence). The full variable domain, with the rest looked up from reference TRBV3-1 and TRBJ1-1, is DTAVSQTPKYLVTQMGNDKSIKCEQNLGHDTMYWYKQDSKKFLKIMFSYNNKELIINETVPNRFSPKSPDKAHLNLHINSLELGDSAVYFCASSQATGAWTEAFFGQGTRLTVV.

The chain combines TRBV28 with TRBJ2-1; D is undetermined. Germline CDR1 and CDR2: MDHEN and SYDVKM. This CDR3 is 14 amino acids long. Trimming took 5 bases from V and 8 from J, leaving 16 bases between them. CDR3 amino acids: CASSVLGSRHEQFF. CDR3 coding DNA: TGTGCCAGCAGTGTTCTGGGTAGCCGGCATGAGCAGTTCTTC.

V usage is TRBV20-1 and J usage is TRBJ2-5; 9 bases are shared with TRBD1. This CDR3 region has 15 residues. With V trimmed by 6 bases and J by 4 bases, 12 bases remained unmatched. The V gene's germline CDR1 is DFQATT and CDR2 SNEGSKA (reference sequence). The CDR3 sequence: CSAKPGQGRTETQYF. CDR3 nucleotides: TGCAGTGCCAAACCGGGACAGGGTAGGACAGAGACCCAGTACTTC.